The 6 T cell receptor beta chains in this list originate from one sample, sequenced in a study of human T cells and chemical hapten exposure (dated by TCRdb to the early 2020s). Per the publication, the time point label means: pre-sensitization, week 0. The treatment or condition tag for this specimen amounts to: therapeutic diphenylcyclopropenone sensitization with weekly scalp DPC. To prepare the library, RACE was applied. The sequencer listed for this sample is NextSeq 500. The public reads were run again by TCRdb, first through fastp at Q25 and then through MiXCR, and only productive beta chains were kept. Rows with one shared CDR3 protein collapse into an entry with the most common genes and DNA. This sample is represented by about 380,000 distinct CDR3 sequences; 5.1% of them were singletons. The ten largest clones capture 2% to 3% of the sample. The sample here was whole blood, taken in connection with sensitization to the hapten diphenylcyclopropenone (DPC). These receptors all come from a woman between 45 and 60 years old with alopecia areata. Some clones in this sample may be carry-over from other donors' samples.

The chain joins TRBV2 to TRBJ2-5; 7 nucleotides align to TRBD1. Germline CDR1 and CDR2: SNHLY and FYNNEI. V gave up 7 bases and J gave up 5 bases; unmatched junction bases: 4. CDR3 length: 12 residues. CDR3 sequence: CASKGGAETQYF. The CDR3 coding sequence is TGTGCCAGCAAAGGGGGCGCCGAGACCCAGTACTTC.

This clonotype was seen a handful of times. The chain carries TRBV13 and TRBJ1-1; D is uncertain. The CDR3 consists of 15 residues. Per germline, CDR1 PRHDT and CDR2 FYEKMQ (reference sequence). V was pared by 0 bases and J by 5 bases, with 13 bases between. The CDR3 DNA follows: TGTGCCAGCAGCTTAGGCGGCCCCCGCGGAACTGAAGCTTTCTTT. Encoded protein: CASSLGGPRGTEAFF. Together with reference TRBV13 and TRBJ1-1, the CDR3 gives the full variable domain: AAGVIQSPRHLIKEKRETATLKCYPIPRHDTVYWYQQGPGQDPQFLISFYEKMQSDKGSIPDRFSAQQFSDYHSELNMSSLELGDSALYFCASSLGGPRGTEAFFGQGTRLTVV.

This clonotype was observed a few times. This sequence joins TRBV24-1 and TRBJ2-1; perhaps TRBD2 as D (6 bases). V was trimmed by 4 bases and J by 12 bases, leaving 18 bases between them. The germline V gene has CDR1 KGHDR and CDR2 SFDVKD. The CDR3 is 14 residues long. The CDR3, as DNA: TGTGCCACCAGTGACTCCGTTGGGGGGAAGGGGCAGTTCTTC. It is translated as CATSDSVGGKGQFF.

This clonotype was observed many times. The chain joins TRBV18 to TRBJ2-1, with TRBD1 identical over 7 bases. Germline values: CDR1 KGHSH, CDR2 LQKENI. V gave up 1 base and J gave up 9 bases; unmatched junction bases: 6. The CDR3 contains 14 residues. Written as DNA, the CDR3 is TGTGCCAGCTCACCACGACAGGGCAGGGGTGAGCAGTTCTTC. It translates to CASSPRQGRGEQFF.

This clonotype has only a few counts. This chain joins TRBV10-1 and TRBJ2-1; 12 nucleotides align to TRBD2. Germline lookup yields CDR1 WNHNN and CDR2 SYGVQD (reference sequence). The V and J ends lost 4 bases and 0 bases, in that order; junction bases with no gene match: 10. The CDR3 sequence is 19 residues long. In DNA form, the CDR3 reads TGCGCCAGCAGTGCGTGGCTAGCGGGAGGGGTAGGCTCCTACAATGAGCAGTTCTTC. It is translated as CASSAWLAGGVGSYNEQFF.

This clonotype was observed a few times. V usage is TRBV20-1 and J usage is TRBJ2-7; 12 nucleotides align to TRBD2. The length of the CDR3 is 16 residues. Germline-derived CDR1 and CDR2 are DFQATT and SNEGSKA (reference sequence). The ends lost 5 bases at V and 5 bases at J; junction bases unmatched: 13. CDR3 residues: CSAAGTSGPQRDEQYF. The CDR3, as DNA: TGCAGTGCTGCCGGGACTAGCGGGCCTCAGCGGGACGAGCAGTACTTC.